The subject of this entry is one T cell receptor (beta chain). These data originate in a study of CD4 T cells in relation to SARS-CoV-2 and coronaviruses. Before the COVID-19 pandemic, during about 2011-2019, CD4+ T cells were taken from unexposed donors. Sequencing used immunoSEQ multiplex PCR; TCRdb keeps in-frame clones, though not all of them. The table records roughly 71,000 clones, 87% of them present only once. CDR3 length: 13 residues. Trimming left V 1 base short and J 2 bases short, with 5 bases between. Germline V gene lookup returns CDR1 SEHNR and CDR2 FQNEAQ (reference sequence). Sequences were obtained from memory CD4+ T cells from PBMCs. The chain combines TRBV7-9 with TRBJ1-2, with D unresolved. The receptor was derived from a human donor in good health. This CDR3 reads CASSLGPNYGYTF. CDR3 DNA sequence: TGTGCCAGCAGCTTAGGACCAAACTATGGCTACACCTTC.